This TCR beta chain was identified during a study of cytomegalovirus exposure and HLA in healthy donors. Looking at the study overall: About 200 million T cells yielded approximately 110 million unique TCR beta sequences in earlier analysis.

Whole-study results and caveats: With later analysis, a missense DCLRE1C variant became linked to TCR beta V- and J-gene trimming.

As to this clone: Antigen unknown.

CDR1 and CDR2 from the germline V gene are MNHNS and SASEGT. This CDR3 spans 14 amino acids. V shed 4 bases and J shed 0 bases, with 9 bases lying between them. The PCR employed 60 Vbeta primers together with 13 Jbeta primers. The method was immunoSEQ multiplex PCR; TCRdb's version includes in-frame clones alone and lacks a portion of them. The sample lists about 89,000 clones, roughly three quarters occurring once. Regarding donors, all were healthy bone marrow donors. This TCR came from a man aged 30 to 39 in good health and CMV-seronegative. Material for sequencing was PBMCs. The J gene is TRBJ1-2, the V gene TRBV6-1; D is undetermined. The CDR3 nucleotides read TGTGCCAGCAGTGTAAGCAGCGCTAACTATGGCTACACCTTC. Amino acid sequence: CASSVSSANYGYTF.